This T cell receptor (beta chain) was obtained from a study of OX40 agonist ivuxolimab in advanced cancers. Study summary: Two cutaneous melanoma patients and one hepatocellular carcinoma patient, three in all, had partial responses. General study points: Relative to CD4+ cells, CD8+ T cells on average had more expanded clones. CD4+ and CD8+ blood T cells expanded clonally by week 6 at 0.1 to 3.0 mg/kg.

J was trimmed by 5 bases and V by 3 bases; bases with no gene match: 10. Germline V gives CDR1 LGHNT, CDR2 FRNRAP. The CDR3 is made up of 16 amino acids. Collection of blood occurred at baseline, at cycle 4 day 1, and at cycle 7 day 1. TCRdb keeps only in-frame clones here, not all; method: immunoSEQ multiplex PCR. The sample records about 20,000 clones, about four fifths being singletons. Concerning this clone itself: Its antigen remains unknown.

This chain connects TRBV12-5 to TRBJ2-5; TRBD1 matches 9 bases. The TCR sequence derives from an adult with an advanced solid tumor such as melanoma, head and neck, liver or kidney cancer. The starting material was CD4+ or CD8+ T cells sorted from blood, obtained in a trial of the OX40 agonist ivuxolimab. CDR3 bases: TGTGCTAGTGGTTTCACCGGGACAGGGAACGGGGAGACCCAGTACTTC. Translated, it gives CASGFTGTGNGETQYF.